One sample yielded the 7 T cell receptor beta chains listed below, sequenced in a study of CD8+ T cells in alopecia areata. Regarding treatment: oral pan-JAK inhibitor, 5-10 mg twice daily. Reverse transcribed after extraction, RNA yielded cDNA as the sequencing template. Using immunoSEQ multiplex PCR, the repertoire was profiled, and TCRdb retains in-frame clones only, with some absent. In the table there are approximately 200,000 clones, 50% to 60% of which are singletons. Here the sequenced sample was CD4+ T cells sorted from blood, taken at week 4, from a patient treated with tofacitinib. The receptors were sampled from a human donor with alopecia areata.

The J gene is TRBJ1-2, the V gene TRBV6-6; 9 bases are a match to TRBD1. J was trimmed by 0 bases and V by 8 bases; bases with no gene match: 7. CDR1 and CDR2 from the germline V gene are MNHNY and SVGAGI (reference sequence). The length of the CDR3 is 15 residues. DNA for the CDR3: TGTGCCAGCGGCACAAGGACAGGGGCTAACTATGGCTACACCTTC. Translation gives CASGTRTGANYGYTF.

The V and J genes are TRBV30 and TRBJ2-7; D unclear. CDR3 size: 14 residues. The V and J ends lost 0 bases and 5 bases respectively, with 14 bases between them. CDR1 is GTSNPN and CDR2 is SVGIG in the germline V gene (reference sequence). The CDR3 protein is CAWSVRVPPHEQYF. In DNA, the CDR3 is TGTGCCTGGAGTGTACGAGTACCGCCTCACGAGCAGTACTTC.

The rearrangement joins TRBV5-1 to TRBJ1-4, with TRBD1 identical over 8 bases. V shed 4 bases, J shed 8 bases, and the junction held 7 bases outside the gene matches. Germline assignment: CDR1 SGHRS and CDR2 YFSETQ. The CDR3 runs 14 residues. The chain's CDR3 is CASSPGQGGEKLFF. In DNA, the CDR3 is TGCGCCAGCAGCCCCGGACAGGGAGGCGAAAAACTGTTTTTT.

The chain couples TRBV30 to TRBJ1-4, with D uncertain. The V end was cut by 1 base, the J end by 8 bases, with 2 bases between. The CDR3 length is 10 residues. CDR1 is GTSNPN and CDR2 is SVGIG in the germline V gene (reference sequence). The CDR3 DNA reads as TGTGCCTGGAGTGACGAAAAACTGTTTTTT. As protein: CAWSDEKLFF.

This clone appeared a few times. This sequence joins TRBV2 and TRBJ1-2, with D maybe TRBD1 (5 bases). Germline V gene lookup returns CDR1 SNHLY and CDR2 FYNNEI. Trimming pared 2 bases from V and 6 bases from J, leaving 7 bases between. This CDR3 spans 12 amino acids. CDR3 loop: CASSERGNGYTF. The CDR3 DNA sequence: TGTGCCAGCAGTGAACGGGGGAATGGCTACACCTTC.

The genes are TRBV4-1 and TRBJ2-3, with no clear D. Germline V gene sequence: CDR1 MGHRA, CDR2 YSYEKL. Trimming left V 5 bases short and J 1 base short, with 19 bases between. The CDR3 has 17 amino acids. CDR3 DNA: TGCGCCAGCAGCACCACGGCCCTTAGTGGGCGCACAGATACGCAGTATTTT. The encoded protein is CASSTTALSGRTDTQYF.

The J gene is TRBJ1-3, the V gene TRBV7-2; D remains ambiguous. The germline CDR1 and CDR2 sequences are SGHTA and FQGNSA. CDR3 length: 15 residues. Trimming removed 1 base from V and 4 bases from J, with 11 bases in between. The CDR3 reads CASSLGTASGNTIYF. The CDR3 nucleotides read TGTGCCAGCAGCTTAGGCACGGCGTCCGGAAACACCATATATTTT.